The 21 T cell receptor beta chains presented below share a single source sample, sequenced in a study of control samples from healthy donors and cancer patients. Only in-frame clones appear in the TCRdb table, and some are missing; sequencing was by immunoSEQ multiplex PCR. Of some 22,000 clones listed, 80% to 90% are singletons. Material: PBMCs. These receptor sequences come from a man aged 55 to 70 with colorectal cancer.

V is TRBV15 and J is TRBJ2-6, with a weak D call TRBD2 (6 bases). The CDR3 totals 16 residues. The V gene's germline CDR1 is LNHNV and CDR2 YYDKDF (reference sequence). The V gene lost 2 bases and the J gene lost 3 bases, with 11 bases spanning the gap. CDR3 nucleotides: TGTGCCACCAGCAGACTGGAGGGTGGTGGGGCCAACGTCCTGACTTTC. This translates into CATSRLEGGGANVLTF.

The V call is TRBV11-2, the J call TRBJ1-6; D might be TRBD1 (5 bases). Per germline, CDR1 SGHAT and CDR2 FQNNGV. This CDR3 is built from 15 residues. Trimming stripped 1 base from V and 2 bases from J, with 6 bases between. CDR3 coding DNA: TGTGCCAGCAGCTTAGGCAGGGCCTATAATTCACCCCTCCACTTT. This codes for CASSLGRAYNSPLHF.

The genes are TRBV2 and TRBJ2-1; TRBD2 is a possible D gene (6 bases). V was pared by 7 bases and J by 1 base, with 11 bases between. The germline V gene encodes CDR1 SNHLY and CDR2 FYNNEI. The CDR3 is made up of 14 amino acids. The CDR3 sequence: CASTSRGSYNEQFF. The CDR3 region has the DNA TGTGCCAGCACCTCACGGGGGTCCTACAATGAGCAGTTCTTC. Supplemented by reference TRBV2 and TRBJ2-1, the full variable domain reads EPEVTQTPSHQVTQMGQEVILRCVPISNHLYFYWYRQILGQKVEFLVSFYNNEISEKSEIFDDQFSVERPDGSNFTLKIRSTKLEDSAMYFCASTSRGSYNEQFFGPGTRLTVL.

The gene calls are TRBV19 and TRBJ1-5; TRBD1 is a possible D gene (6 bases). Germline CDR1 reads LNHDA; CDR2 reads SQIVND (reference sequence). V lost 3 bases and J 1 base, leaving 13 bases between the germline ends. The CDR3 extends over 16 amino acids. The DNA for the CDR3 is TGTGCCAGTAGTATTCCCCAACAGGGCAGCAATCAGCCCCAGCATTTT. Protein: CASSIPQQGSNQPQHF.

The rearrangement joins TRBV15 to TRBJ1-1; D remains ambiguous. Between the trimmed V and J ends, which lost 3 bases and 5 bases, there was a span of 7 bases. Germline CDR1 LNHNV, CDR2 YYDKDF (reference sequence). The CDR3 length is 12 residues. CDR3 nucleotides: TGTGCCACCAGCAGGAGGGAGACTGAAGCTTTCTTT. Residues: CATSRRETEAFF.

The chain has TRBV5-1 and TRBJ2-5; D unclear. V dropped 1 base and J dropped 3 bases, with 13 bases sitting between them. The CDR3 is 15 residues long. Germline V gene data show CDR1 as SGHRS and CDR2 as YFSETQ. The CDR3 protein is CASSLISESKETQYF. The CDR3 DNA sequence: TGCGCCAGCAGCTTGATCTCAGAATCTAAAGAGACCCAGTACTTC.

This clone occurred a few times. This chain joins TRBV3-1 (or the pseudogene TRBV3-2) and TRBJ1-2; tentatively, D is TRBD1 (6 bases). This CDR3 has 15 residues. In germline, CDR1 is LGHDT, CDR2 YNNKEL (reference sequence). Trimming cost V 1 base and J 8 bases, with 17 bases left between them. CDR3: CASSQVATGSGGYTF. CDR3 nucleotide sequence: TGTGCCAGCAGCCAAGTAGCGACAGGCTCGGGAGGCTACACCTTC.

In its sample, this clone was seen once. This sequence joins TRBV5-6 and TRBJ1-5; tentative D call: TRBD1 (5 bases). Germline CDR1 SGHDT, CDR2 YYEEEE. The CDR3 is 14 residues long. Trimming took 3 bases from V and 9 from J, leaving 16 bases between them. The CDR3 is CASSSTGREAPQHF. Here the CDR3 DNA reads TGTGCCAGCAGCTCAACAGGTCGTGAGGCGCCCCAGCATTTT. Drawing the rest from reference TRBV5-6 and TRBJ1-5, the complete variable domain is DAGVTQSPTHLIKTRGQQVTLRCSPKSGHDTVSWYQQALGQGPQFIFQYYEEEERQRGNFPDRFSGHQFPNYSSELNVNALLLGDSALYLCASSSTGREAPQHFGDGTRLSIL.

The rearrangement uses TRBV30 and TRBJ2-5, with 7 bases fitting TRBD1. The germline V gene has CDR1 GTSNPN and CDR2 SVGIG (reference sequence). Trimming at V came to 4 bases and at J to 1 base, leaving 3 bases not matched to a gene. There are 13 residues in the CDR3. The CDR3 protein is CAWNRDSQETQYF. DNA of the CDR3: TGTGCCTGGAACCGGGACAGCCAAGAGACCCAGTACTTC.

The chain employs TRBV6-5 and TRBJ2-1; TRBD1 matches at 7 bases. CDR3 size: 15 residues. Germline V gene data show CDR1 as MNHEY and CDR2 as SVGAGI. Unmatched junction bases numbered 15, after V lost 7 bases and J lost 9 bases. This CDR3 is CASTRSGPAGGEQFF. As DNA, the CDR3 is TGTGCCAGCACCCGGTCGGGACCTGCAGGGGGTGAGCAGTTCTTC.

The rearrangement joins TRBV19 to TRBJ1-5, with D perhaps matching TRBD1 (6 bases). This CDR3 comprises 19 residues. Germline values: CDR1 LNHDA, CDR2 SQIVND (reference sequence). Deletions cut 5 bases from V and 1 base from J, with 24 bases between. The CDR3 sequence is CASSFLPGQMLSSNQPQHF. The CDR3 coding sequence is TGTGCCAGTAGTTTTCTACCGGGACAAATGTTATCCAGCAATCAGCCCCAGCATTTT.

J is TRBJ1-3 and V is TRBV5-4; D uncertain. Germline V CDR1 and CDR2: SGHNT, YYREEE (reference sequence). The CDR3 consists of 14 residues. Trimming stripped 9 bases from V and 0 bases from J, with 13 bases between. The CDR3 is CATTDLRSGNTIYF. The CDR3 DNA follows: TGTGCCACCACCGACTTACGCTCTGGAAACACCATATATTTT. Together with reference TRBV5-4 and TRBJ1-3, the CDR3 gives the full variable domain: ETGVTQSPTHLIKTRGQQVTLRCSSQSGHNTVSWYQQALGQGPQFIFQYYREEENGRGNFPPRFSGLQFPNYSSELNVNALELDDSALYLCATTDLRSGNTIYFGEGSWLTVV.

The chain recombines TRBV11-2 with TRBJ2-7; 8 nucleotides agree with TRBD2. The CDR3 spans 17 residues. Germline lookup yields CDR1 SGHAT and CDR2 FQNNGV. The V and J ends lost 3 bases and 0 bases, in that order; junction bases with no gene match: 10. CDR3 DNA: TGTGCCAGCAGCTTGACCAACAGCGGGGGCGTCTCCTACGAGCAGTACTTC. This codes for CASSLTNSGGVSYEQYF. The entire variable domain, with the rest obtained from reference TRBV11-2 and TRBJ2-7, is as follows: EAGVAQSPRYKIIEKRQSVAFWCNPISGHATLYWYQQILGQGPKLLIQFQNNGVVDDSQLPKDRFSAERLKGVDSTLKIQPAKLEDSAVYLCASSLTNSGGVSYEQYFGPGTRLTVT.

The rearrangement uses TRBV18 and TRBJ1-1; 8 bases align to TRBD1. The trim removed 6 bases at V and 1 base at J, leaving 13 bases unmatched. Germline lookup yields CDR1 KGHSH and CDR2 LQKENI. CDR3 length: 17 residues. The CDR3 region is CASSPRVQGAKNTEAFF. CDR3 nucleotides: TGTGCCAGCTCGCCGAGGGTCCAGGGGGCAAAGAACACTGAAGCTTTCTTT.

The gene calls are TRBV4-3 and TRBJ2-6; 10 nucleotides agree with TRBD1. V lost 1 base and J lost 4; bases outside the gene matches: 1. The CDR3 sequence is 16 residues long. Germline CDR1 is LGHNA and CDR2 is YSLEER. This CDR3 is CASSQGQGAGANVLTF. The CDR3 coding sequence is TGCGCCAGCAGCCAAGGACAGGGGGCCGGGGCCAACGTCCTGACTTTC.

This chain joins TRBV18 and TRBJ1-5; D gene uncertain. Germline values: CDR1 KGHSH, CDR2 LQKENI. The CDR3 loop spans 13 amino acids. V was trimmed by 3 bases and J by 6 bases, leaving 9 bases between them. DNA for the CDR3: TGTGCCAGCTCACCGGGCGGGATTCAGCCCCAGCATTTT. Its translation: CASSPGGIQPQHF.

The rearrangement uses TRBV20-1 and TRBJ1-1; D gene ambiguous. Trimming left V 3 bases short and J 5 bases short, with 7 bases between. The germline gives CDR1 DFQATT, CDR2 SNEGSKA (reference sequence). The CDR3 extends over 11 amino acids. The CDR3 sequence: CSASRSTEAFF. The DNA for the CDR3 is TGCAGTGCTAGTAGAAGTACTGAAGCTTTCTTT.

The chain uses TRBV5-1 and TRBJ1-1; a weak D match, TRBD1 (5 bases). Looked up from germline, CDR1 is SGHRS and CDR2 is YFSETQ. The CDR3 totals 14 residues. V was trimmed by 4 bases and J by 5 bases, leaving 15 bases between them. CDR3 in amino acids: CASSPQGEGTEAFF. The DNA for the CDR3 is TGCGCCAGCAGCCCCCAGGGAGAGGGGACTGAAGCTTTCTTT. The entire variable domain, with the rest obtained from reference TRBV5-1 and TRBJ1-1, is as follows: KAGVTQTPRYLIKTRGQQVTLSCSPISGHRSVSWYQQTPGQGLQFLFEYFSETQRNKGNFPGRFSGRQFSNSRSEMNVSTLELGDSALYLCASSPQGEGTEAFFGQGTRLTVV.

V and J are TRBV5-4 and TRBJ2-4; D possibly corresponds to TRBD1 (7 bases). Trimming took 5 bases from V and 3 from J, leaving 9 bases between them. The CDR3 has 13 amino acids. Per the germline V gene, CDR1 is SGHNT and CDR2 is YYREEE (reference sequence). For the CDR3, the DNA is TGTGCCAGCAGGCGGGACAGCAAAAACATTCAGTACTTC. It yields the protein CASRRDSKNIQYF.

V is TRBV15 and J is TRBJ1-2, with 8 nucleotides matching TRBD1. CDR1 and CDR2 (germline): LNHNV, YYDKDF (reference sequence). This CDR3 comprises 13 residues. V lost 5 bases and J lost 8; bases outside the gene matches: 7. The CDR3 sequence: CATSLDREVGYTF. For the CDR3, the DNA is TGTGCCACCAGCTTGGACAGGGAAGTGGGCTACACCTTC.

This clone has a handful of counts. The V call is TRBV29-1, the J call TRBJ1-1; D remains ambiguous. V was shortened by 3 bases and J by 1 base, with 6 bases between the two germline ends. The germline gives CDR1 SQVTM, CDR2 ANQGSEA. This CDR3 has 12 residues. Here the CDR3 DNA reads TGCAGCGTTGATAGGCAGAACACTGAAGCTTTCTTT. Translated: CSVDRQNTEAFF.